These T cell receptor beta chains were read from a single sample in a study of regulatory T cells in long-lasting Graves disease. TCRdb called the multiplex PCR reads again in MiXCR, with one record for every CDR3 protein. The table records a few hundred thousand distinct CDR3 sequences, around 13% of them present only once. This same sample was also part of a study on T cells in Graves' hyperthyroidism and ophthalmopathy.

The material was peripheral blood mononuclear cells (PBMCs), obtained at new diagnosis, from a patient treated with antithyroid drugs. Source of these receptors: a woman aged 45-65 years with Graves disease. Each CDR3 is given with its conserved first and last residue. Each record gives: D gene, V gene, J gene, clone size, CDR3 length, CDR3 protein, CDR3 DNA. A D gene is named only where the DNA matches it firmly. The size entry is marked missing in some rows and otherwise reads once, few, many or a size class.

D gene: TRBD2
V gene: TRBV12-3/TRBV12-4
J gene: TRBJ2-1
clone size: many
CDR3 length: 14
CDR3 protein: CASRGLAGNNEQFF
CDR3 DNA: TGTGCCAGCAGGGGACTAGCGGGAAACAATGAGCAGTTCTTC

D gene: NA
V gene: TRBV30
J gene: TRBJ1-4
clone size: many
CDR3 length: 14
CDR3 protein: CAWSHGGSGEKLFF
CDR3 DNA: TGTGCCTGGAGCCACGGGGGCAGTGGTGAAAAACTGTTTTTT

D gene: NA
V gene: TRBV28
J gene: TRBJ1-2
clone size: many
CDR3 length: 11
CDR3 protein: CASSLGWGYTF
CDR3 DNA: TGTGCCAGCAGTCTAGGGTGGGGCTACACCTTC

D gene: NA
V gene: TRBV30
J gene: TRBJ1-5
clone size: many
CDR3 length: 13
CDR3 protein: CAWSVMGGQPQHF
CDR3 DNA: TGTGCCTGGAGTGTAATGGGGGGTCAGCCCCAGCATTTT

D gene: TRBD1
V gene: TRBV20-1
J gene: TRBJ2-7
clone size: many
CDR3 length: 15
CDR3 protein: CSARDQGTGIHEQYF
CDR3 DNA: TGCAGTGCTAGAGATCAGGGGACAGGGATCCACGAGCAGTACTTC

D gene: TRBD2
V gene: TRBV10-3
J gene: TRBJ2-1
clone size: NA
CDR3 length: 17
CDR3 protein: CVISASSGRVLGNEQFF
CDR3 DNA: TGTGTCATCAGTGCTTCTAGCGGGAGGGTATTGGGAAATGAGCAGTTCTTC

D gene: NA
V gene: TRBV6-1
J gene: TRBJ2-1
clone size: NA
CDR3 length: 12
CDR3 protein: CASNSGGLPQFF
CDR3 DNA: TGTGCCAGCAACTCAGGGGGGCTTCCCCAGTTCTTC

D gene: NA
V gene: TRBV28
J gene: TRBJ2-4
clone size: many
CDR3 length: 14
CDR3 protein: CASTPHSGENIQYF
CDR3 DNA: TGTGCCAGCACCCCCCATTCCGGGGAGAACATTCAGTACTTC

D gene: NA
V gene: TRBV7-3
J gene: TRBJ2-3
clone size: many
CDR3 length: 15
CDR3 protein: CASSLALSKTDTQYF
CDR3 DNA: TGTGCCAGCAGCTTAGCCCTCTCAAAAACGGATACGCAGTATTTT

D gene: NA
V gene: TRBV3-1
J gene: TRBJ2-3
clone size: many
CDR3 length: 16
CDR3 protein: CASSQDLGQSTDTQYF
CDR3 DNA: TGTGCCAGCAGCCAAGATTTAGGACAGAGCACAGATACGCAGTATTTT

D gene: TRBD1
V gene: TRBV6-1
J gene: TRBJ1-6
clone size: few
CDR3 length: 14
CDR3 protein: CASSHDREVPPLHF
CDR3 DNA: TGTGCCAGCAGTCACGACAGGGAGGTGCCACCCCTCCACTTT

D gene: TRBD2
V gene: TRBV6-1
J gene: TRBJ2-2
clone size: NA
CDR3 length: 17
CDR3 protein: CASSEPGVAGGTGELFF
CDR3 DNA: TGTGCCAGCAGTGAACCCGGGGTAGCGGGAGGTACCGGGGAGCTGTTTTTT

D gene: NA
V gene: TRBV9
J gene: TRBJ2-2
clone size: many
CDR3 length: 13
CDR3 protein: CASSPWGPGELFF
CDR3 DNA: TGTGCCAGCAGCCCTTGGGGGCCCGGGGAGCTGTTTTTT

D gene: NA
V gene: TRBV7-9
J gene: TRBJ1-4
clone size: NA
CDR3 length: 14
CDR3 protein: CASSLDTDTEKLFF
CDR3 DNA: TGTGCCAGCAGCTTAGATACCGATACGGAAAAACTGTTTTTT

D gene: TRBD2
V gene: TRBV28
J gene: TRBJ2-3
clone size: many
CDR3 length: 15
CDR3 protein: CASSRTGTRADTQYF
CDR3 DNA: TGTGCCAGCAGTCGAACCGGGACTAGAGCTGATACGCAGTATTTT

D gene: TRBD2
V gene: TRBV11-2
J gene: TRBJ2-7
clone size: NA
CDR3 length: 23
CDR3 protein: CASSQFPGLAGGPGLNRGYEQYF
CDR3 DNA: TGCGCCAGCAGCCAGTTCCCGGGACTAGCGGGAGGGCCTGGTTTAAACAGAGGCTACGAGCAGTACTTC

D gene: NA
V gene: TRBV7-6
J gene: TRBJ2-7
clone size: many
CDR3 length: 16
CDR3 protein: CASSLGTGRSSYEQYF
CDR3 DNA: TGTGCCAGCAGCTTAGGCACAGGGAGAAGCTCCTACGAGCAGTACTTC

D gene: NA
V gene: TRBV20-1
J gene: TRBJ2-5
clone size: many
CDR3 length: 14
CDR3 protein: CSARDVRREETQYF
CDR3 DNA: TGCAGTGCTAGAGATGTGAGGAGGGAAGAGACCCAGTACTTC

D gene: NA
V gene: TRBV7-8
J gene: TRBJ1-5
clone size: few
CDR3 length: 18
CDR3 protein: CASSLAPWGAGGNQPQHF
CDR3 DNA: TGTGCCAGCAGCTTAGCGCCCTGGGGGGCGGGGGGCAATCAGCCCCAGCATTTT

D gene: NA
V gene: TRBV7-9
J gene: TRBJ2-3
clone size: many
CDR3 length: 15
CDR3 protein: CASRDPSEVVDTQYF
CDR3 DNA: TGTGCCAGCAGAGACCCTTCGGAGGTGGTAGATACGCAGTATTTT

D gene: TRBD1
V gene: TRBV11-2
J gene: TRBJ1-1
clone size: medium-sized
CDR3 length: 14
CDR3 protein: CASSRDRENTEAFF
CDR3 DNA: TGTGCCAGCAGCCGGGACAGGGAAAACACTGAAGCTTTCTTT

D gene: TRBD2
V gene: TRBV20-1
J gene: TRBJ2-3
clone size: many
CDR3 length: 15
CDR3 protein: CSAPILAGVEDTQYF
CDR3 DNA: TGCAGTGCTCCAATTCTAGCGGGAGTTGAAGATACGCAGTATTTT

D gene: NA
V gene: TRBV7-9
J gene: TRBJ2-7
clone size: NA
CDR3 length: 14
CDR3 protein: CASSLRGATYEQYF
CDR3 DNA: TGTGCCAGCAGCTTAAGGGGGGCAACCTACGAGCAGTACTTC

D gene: TRBD2
V gene: TRBV2
J gene: TRBJ2-1
clone size: many
CDR3 length: 14
CDR3 protein: CASSEPGLGNGQFF
CDR3 DNA: TGTGCCAGCAGTGAGCCGGGACTAGGGAATGGGCAGTTCTTC

D gene: NA
V gene: TRBV5-1
J gene: TRBJ2-1
clone size: many
CDR3 length: 16
CDR3 protein: CASSLVDLGTYNEQFF
CDR3 DNA: TGCGCCAGCAGCTTGGTGGACCTAGGGACTTACAATGAGCAGTTCTTC

D gene: NA
V gene: TRBV9
J gene: TRBJ2-1
clone size: many
CDR3 length: 18
CDR3 protein: CASSPEGEVWLEANEQFF
CDR3 DNA: TGTGCCAGCAGCCCCGAGGGAGAAGTGTGGCTAGAGGCCAATGAGCAGTTCTTC